This T cell receptor (beta chain) emerged from a study of blood T cell repertoires in COVID-19. Looking at the study overall: Samples of COVID-19 (acute and convalescent) were obtained from the United States, Italy and Spain. From T cells, B-cell-depleted T cells, or PBMCs came the material, which was cDNA or gDNA.

Clinical history reported by participants formed the basis on which cohorts were assigned. In the original processing: Estimates of nucleated cell counts were drawn from the amplification of reference gene primers. Using immunoSEQ multiplex PCR, the repertoire was profiled, and TCRdb retains in-frame clones only, with some absent. The V and J calls and clone size were taken over from that table, and D and trimming were inferred from the DNA. The sample carries roughly 230,000 clones, nearly 90% recorded once. This CDR3 has 12 amino acids. V was trimmed by 2 bases and J by 11 bases, leaving 15 bases between them. In germline, CDR1 is GTSNPN, CDR2 SVGIG (reference sequence).

This clonotype was sampled from a woman in her thirties with acute COVID-19. The chain joins TRBV30 to TRBJ1-1; D remains unclear. The sample taken for sequencing was PBMCs or T cells enriched from blood (not recorded which). CDR3 sequence reads: CAWSPNGPVAFF. The CDR3 bases are TGTGCCTGGAGTCCCAATGGCCCCGTCGCTTTCTTT.